The table lists the clone carrying this T cell receptor beta chain with a count of one. This sample is drawn from a study of blood T cell repertoires in COVID-19. Study overall: Italy, Spain and the United States were the sources of the convalescent and acute COVID-19 samples. T cells, B-cell-depleted T cells, or PBMCs provided the cDNA or gDNA that served as material.

The CDR3 covers 16 residues. Germline loops: CDR1 SNHLY, CDR2 FYNNEI. J was trimmed by 4 bases and V by 5 bases; bases with no gene match: 11. The protocol was immunoSEQ multiplex PCR, while the TCRdb copy is restricted to in-frame clones and leaves out a portion. The sample lists 70,000 to 90,000 clones; roughly 90% were seen once. V and J are TRBV2 and TRBJ1-5; 7 nucleotides match TRBD1. The material sequenced was peripheral blood. The source is a human donor in a cohort sampled during active COVID-19. DNA for the CDR3: TGTGCCAGCAGTATTGGGACAGTGGAGGGGAATCAGCCCCAGCATTTT. Protein: CASSIGTVEGNQPQHF.